This T cell receptor beta chain was recovered during a study of vaccination and CD4 T cells after COVID-19. Study as a whole: The authors used overlapping spike peptides from SARS-CoV-2, HCoV-NL63, HCoV-OC43 and HCoV-229E to stimulate cells. Study-wide results and limits: Data came from relatively few convalescent patients and lacked early post-infection timepoints.

To note about this clonotype: Its antigen is currently unknown.

The CDR3 runs 14 residues. CDR1 and CDR2 (germline): MNHEY, SVGEGT. Trimming stripped 5 bases from V and 9 bases from J, with 20 bases between. Sequencing of the DNA from cultured CD4+ T cells was carried out with the Oncomine TCR Beta short-read assay. TCRdb analysed the PCR reads with MiXCR anew, one entry per CDR3 protein. The table records about 26,000 distinct CDR3 sequences, less than 50% of them present only once. Treatment of the sample: approximately nine-day PBMC culture with coronavirus spike peptide pools or control peptides (ViraFEST assay). Having spent ten to eleven days in culture, CD4+ T cells were then isolated by negative selection.

The chain employs TRBV6-2 or TRBV6-3 and TRBJ2-7; no firm D call. The sample comprised CD4+ T cells from blood, cultured in vitro. This TCR derives from a human donor who had recovered from COVID-19. The CDR3 loop reads CASSRSPLSDGQYF. CDR3 coding DNA: TGTGCCAGCAGTCGAAGCCCCCTCTCGGACGGGCAGTACTTC.